The table lists the clone carrying this T cell receptor beta chain with a few counts. The data are from a study of T-cell reconstitution after alpha-beta-depleted transplantation in children. The length of the CDR3 is 17 residues. CDR1 SGHRS and CDR2 YFSETQ come from the germline V gene. Losses at the gene ends were 7 bases for V and 0 bases for J; bases not matched to a gene: 13. Preparation of the TCRbeta library was carried out with unique molecular identifiers. TCRdb called the PCR reads again in MiXCR, with one record for every CDR3 protein. The sample has around 960,000 distinct CDR3 sequences, around 30% seen once.

This sequence was found in a boy younger than two who had a stem cell transplant for SCID, so the T cells may come from the graft donor. The V gene is TRBV5-1, the J gene TRBJ2-3; 8 bases agree with TRBD2. Sequencing was performed on PBMCs, mostly from graft donor cells, taken 360 days after TCRalphabeta/CD19-depleted stem cell transplant. CDR3 bases: TGCGCCAGCTTACCTCGCGGGGGGCCCCCTAGCACAGATACGCAGTATTTT. Translation gives CASLPRGGPPSTDTQYF.